This T cell receptor (beta chain) came from a study of identical twins (dated by TCRdb to 2016 to 2017). Context from the whole study: To test whether fetal clonotypes persist, this study deep-sequenced TCR alpha and beta repertoires from monozygotic twins, from unrelated adults of various ages, and from cord blood. To rule out contamination, replicate twin experiments were performed at different times with different library preparation protocols. The paper as a whole reports these results and caveats: Excess twin sharing in beta out-of-frame sequences was weaker because fewer shared sequences lowered the signal-to-noise ratio. Compared with coincidental sharing between unrelated individuals, out-of-frame TCR alpha sequences shared between twins had an excess of sequences with low generation probability. Fewer insertions were carried by abundant cord blood beta clonotypes; a weaker similar trend was observed in young adult naive repertoires, while no such trend was observed in memory repertoires. In monozygotic twins, recombination models systematically underestimated out-of-frame TCR alpha sharing, but the models matched the sharing seen between unrelated individuals. Because the same donors could not be followed over many years, the conclusions depended on cross-sectional statistical analysis. Zero-insertion analyses could be partly confounded by invariant T cells such as MAIT and iNKT, although diverse VJ usage argued against such confounding for most clonotypes.

Remarks on this clonotype: The target of this receptor is not known. Per-base qualities were not stored, and no clone one base away is much larger.

Every donor in the study was a healthy Caucasian. Three pairs of female monozygotic twins, all aged roughly 18 to 29 years, were included in the twin cohort. Peripheral blood mononuclear cells were the source from which RNA for the TCR libraries was isolated. The library was built by means of 5' RACE. Instrument on record: Illumina HiSeq 2000. A universal primer binding site was introduced by template switching, and a unique molecular identifier was present in the final cDNA, enabling accurate counting of TCR cDNA molecules. Specific primers in the conserved constant-segment region were used to synthesize first-strand cDNA for the TCR alpha and beta chains. Each cDNA library was double barcoded, with a SMART-Mk sample barcode plus Illumina barcodes, to control for contamination. TruSeq adapter sequences, together with Illumina sample barcodes, were added in two successive PCR steps. Sequencing of the TCR alpha and beta cDNA libraries was done on the Illumina HiSeq platform using custom primers. In the authors' own workflow: Raw reads were processed with MiGEC to extract unique molecular identifiers, and MiXCR was used to determine CDR3 positions. For each individual, recombination models were inferred using an EM algorithm with the repgenHMM and IGoR tools. Shared clonotypes were analyzed with the tcR package in R, and sharing was normalized by the product of cloneset sizes. To study raw recombination free of thymic and clonal selection effects, out-of-frame nonproductive sequences were analyzed. The public sequencing data were trimmed at Q25 with fastp and processed into clonotypes with MiXCR by TCRdb, which kept only in-frame beta chains. Identical CDR3 protein sequences are pooled into one entry, listed with their most common genes and DNA. For this entry, the V and J calls and clone size follow TCRdb and not the study's own pipeline. This sample has some 900,000 distinct CDR3 sequences in its table, and more than 9% of those were observed once. About 1.6% of the sample goes to the ten largest clones.

These data also formed part of another study, on yellow fever vaccine responses in identical twins. As the second paper documents: According to the authors, the vaccine-induced T cell response in identical twins seemed to be partly convergent and partly specific to each individual. The study precisely tracked vaccine-responding T cell clones in identical twins.

The TCR originated in a young woman in good health. The sequenced material came from PBMCs.

The CDR3 has the sequence CASRALTDTQYF. At the DNA level, the sequence is TGTGCCAGCAGGGCCCTCACAGATACGCAGTATTTT. In this chain, TRBV2 is recombined with TRBJ2-3; no D gene is confidently identified. CDR1 and CDR2 (SNHLY, FYNNEI) derive from the germline V gene. Spanning cysteine to phenylalanine, the CDR3 consists of 12 amino acids. The read is trimmed to its CDR3 DNA, 36 bases read in frame from base 1. The germline ends are 6 bases apart after V is trimmed by 6 bases and J by 2 bases. With the portions outside the CDR3 filled from the reference TRBV2 and TRBJ2-3 genes, the complete variable region becomes EPEVTQTPSHQVTQMGQEVILRCVPISNHLYFYWYRQILGQKVEFLVSFYNNEISEKSEIFDDQFSVERPDGSNFTLKIRSTKLEDSAMYFCASRALTDTQYFGPGTRLTVL.